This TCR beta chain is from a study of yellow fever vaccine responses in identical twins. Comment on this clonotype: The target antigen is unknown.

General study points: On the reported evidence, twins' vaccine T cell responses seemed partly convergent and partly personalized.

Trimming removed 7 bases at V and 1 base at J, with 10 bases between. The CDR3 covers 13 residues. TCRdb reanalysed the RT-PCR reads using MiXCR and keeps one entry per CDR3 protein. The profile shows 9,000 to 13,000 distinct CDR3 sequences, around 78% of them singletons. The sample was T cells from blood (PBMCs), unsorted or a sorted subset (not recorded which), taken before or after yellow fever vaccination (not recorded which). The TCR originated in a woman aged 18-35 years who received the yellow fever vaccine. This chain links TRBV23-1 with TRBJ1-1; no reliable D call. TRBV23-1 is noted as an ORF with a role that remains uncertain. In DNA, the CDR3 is TGCGCCAGCATCAGACCGAGGAACACTGAAGCTTTCTTT. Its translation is CASIRPRNTEAFF.